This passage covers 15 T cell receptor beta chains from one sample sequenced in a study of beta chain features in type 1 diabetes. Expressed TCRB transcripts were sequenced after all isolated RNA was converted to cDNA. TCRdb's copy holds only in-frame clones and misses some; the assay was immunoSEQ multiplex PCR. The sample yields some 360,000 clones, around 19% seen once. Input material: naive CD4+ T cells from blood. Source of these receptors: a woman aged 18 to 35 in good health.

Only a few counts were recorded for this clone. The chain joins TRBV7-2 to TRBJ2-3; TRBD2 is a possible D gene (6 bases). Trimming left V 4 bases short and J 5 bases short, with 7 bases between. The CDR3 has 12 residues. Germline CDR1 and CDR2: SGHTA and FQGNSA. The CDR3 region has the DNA TGTGCCAGCAGCTCCGGGGGAGATACGCAGTATTTT. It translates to CASSSGGDTQYF.

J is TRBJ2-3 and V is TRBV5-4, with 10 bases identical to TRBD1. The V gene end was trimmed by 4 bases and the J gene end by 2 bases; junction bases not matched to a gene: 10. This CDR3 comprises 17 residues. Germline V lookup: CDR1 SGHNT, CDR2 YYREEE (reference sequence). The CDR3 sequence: CASSPAPGTGATDTQYF. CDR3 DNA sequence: TGTGCCAGCAGCCCAGCCCCCGGGACAGGGGCCACAGATACGCAGTATTTT.

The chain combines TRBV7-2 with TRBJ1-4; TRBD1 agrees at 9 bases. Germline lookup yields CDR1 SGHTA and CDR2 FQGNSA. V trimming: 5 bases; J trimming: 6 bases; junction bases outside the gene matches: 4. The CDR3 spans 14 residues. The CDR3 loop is CASSPRQGDEKLFF. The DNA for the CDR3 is TGTGCCAGCAGCCCCAGACAGGGGGATGAAAAACTGTTTTTT.

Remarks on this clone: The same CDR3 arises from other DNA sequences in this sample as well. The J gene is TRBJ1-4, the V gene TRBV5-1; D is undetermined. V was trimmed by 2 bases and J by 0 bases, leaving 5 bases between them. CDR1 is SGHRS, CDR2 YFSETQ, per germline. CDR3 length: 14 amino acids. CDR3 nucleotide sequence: TGCGCCAGCAGCTTAGGAGCAACTAATGAAAAACTGTTTTTT. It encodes CASSLGATNEKLFF.

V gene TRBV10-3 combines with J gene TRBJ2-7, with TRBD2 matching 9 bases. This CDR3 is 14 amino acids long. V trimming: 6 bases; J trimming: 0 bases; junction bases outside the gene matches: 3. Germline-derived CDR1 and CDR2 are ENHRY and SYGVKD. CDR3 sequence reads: CAIRASGISYEQYF. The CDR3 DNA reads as TGTGCCATCAGGGCTAGCGGGATCTCCTACGAGCAGTACTTC.

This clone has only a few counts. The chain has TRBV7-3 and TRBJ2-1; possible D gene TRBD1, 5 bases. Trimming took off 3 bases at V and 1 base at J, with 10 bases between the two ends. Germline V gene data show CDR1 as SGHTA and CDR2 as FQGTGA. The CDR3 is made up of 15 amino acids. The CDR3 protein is CASSLDKASYNEQFF. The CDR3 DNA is TGTGCCAGCAGCTTGGACAAAGCATCCTACAATGAGCAGTTCTTC.

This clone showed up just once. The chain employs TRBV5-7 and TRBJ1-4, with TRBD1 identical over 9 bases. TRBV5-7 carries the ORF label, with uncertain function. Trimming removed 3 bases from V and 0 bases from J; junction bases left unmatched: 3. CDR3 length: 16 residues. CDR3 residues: CASSSGQGTTNEKLFF. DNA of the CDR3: TGTGCCAGCAGCTCGGGACAGGGAACAACTAATGAAAAACTGTTTTTT.

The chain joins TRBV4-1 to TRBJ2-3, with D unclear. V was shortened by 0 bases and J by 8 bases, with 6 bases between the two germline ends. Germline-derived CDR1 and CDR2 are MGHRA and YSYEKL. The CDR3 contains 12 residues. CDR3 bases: TGCGCCAGCAGCCAAGATGGCATTACGCAGTATTTT. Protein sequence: CASSQDGITQYF.

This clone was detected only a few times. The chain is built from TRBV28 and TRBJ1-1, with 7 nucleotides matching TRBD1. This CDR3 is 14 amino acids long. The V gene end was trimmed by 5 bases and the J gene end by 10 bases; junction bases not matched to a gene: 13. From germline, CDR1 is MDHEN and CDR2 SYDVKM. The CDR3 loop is CASSLQGLNRGAFF. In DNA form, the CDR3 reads TGTGCCAGCAGTCTACAGGGGTTGAATCGGGGAGCTTTCTTT.

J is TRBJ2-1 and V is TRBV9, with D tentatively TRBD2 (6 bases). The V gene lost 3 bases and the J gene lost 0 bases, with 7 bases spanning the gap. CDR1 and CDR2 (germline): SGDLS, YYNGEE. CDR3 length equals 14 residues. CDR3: CASSAGDSYNEQFF. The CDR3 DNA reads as TGTGCCAGCAGCGCGGGGGACTCCTACAATGAGCAGTTCTTC.

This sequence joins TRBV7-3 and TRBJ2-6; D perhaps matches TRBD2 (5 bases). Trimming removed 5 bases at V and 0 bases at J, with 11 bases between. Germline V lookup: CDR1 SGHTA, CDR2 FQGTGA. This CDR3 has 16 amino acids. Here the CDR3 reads CASSPRGFSGANVLTF. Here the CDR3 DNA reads TGTGCCAGCAGCCCCCGCGGGTTCTCTGGGGCCAACGTCCTGACTTTC.

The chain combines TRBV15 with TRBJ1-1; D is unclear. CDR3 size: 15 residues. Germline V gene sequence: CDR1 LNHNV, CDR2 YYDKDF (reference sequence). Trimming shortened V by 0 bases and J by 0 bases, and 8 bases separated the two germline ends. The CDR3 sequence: CATSREAGVNTEAFF. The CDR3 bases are TGTGCCACCAGCAGAGAGGCGGGCGTGAACACTGAAGCTTTCTTT.

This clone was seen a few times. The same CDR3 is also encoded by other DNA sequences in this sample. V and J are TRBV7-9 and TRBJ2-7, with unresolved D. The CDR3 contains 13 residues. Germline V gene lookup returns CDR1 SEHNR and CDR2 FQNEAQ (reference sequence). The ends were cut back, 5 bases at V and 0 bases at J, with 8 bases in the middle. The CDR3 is CASSARSSYEQYF. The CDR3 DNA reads TGTGCCAGCAGCGCTAGGAGCTCCTACGAGCAGTACTTC. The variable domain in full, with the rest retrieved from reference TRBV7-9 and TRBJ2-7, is DTGVSQNPRHKITKRGQNVTFRCDPISEHNRLYWYRQTLGQGPEFLTYFQNEAQLEKSRLLSDRFSAERPKGSFSTLEIQRTEQGDSAMYLCASSARSSYEQYFGPGTRLTVT.

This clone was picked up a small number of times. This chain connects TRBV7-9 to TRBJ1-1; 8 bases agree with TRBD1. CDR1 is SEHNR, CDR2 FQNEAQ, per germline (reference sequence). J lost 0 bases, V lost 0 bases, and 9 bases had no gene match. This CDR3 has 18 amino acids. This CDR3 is CASSLAPGGLGLNTEAFF. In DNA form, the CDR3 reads TGTGCCAGCAGCTTAGCGCCAGGGGGCCTCGGTTTGAACACTGAAGCTTTCTTT.

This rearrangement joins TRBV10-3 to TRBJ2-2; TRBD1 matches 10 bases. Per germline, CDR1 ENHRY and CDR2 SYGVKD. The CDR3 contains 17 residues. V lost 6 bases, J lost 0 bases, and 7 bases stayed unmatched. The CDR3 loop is CAIRSGTGVTNTGELFF. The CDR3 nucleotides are TGTGCCATCAGATCCGGGACAGGGGTAACGAACACCGGGGAGCTGTTTTTT.